In its sample, the clone carrying this T cell receptor (beta chain) was seen once. This sample stems from a study of blood T cell repertoires in COVID-19. Authors' methods: Estimation of nucleated cell counts was performed using reference gene primer amplification. Here immunoSEQ multiplex PCR was the method, and the copy in TCRdb shows in-frame clones only, minus some. D and trimming were read from the DNA, whereas the V and J calls and clone size are those reported in that table. The sample yields 120,000 to 150,000 clones, 80% to 90% seen once. The CDR3 is 13 residues long. Germline V gives CDR1 SGHRS, CDR2 YFSETQ. Trimming left V 6 bases short and J 1 base short, with 10 bases between.

The clonotype comes from an elderly woman with acute or convalescent COVID-19. This rearrangement joins TRBV5-1 to TRBJ1-1; a possible D gene is TRBD1 (5 bases). The specimen sequenced was peripheral blood. The chain's CDR3 is CASKRGENTEAFF. DNA for the CDR3: TGCGCCAGCAAGCGGGGGGAGAACACTGAAGCTTTCTTT.